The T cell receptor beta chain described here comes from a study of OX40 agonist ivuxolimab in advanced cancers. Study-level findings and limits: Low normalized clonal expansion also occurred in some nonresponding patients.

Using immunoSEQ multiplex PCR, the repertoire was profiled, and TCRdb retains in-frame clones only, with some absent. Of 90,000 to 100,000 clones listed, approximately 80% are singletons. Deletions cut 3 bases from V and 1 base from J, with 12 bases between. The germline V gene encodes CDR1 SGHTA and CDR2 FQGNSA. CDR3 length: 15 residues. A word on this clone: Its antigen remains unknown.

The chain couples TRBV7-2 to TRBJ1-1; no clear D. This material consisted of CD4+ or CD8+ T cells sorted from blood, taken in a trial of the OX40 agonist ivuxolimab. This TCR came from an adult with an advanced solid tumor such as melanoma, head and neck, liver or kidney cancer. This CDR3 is CASSFFPGGNTEAFF. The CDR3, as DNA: TGTGCCAGCAGCTTTTTTCCGGGAGGGAACACTGAAGCTTTCTTT.